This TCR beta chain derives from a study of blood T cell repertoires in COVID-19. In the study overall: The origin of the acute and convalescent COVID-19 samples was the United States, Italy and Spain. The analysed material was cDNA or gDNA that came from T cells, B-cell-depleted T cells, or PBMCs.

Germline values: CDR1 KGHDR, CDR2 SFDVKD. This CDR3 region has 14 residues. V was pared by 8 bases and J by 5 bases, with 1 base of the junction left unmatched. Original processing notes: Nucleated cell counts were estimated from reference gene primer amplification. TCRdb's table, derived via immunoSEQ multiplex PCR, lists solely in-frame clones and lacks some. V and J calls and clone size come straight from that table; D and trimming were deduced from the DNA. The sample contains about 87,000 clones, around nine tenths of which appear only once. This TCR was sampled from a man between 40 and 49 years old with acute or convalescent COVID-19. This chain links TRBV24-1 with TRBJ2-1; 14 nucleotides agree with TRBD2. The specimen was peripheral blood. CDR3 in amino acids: CATTGLAGDNEQFF. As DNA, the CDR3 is TGTGCCACCACGGGACTAGCGGGAGACAATGAGCAGTTCTTC.